These T cell receptor beta chains were read from a single sample in a study of CD8 T cells in ankylosing spondylitis. TCRdb reprocessed the 5' RACE reads with MiXCR, giving one entry per CDR3 protein. The table shows about 330,000 distinct CDR3 sequences, with roughly 8% occurring only once. Sequencing was carried out using blood, either unsorted or a sorted T cell fraction (not recorded which). All receptors come from a male donor with ankylosing spondylitis. CDR3s include the opening cysteine and the closing phenylalanine or tryptophan. Each record gives: clone size, J gene, V gene, D gene, CDR3 DNA, CDR3 protein. The D gene is left open where the match is weak. Clone size appears in some rows only: once, few, many, or a class for an expanded clone.

few TRBJ2-5 TRBV6-1 - TGTGCCAGCAGTCTCGGACGGGGACAAGAGACCCAGTACTTC CASSLGRGQETQYF
many TRBJ1-1 TRBV5-6 - TGTGCCAGCACCCGCGCGGTCCAGAGGACTGAAGCTTTCTTT CASTRAVQRTEAFF
few TRBJ2-7 TRBV20-1 TRBD2 TGCAGTGCTAGTTGGACTAGCGGGCATACGGCGCAGTACTTC CSASWTSGHTAQYF
many TRBJ2-5 TRBV12-3/TRBV12-4 TRBD2 TGTGCCAGCAGCCGAGCGGGACAAGAGACCCAGTACTTC CASSRAGQETQYF
- TRBJ1-1 TRBV6-1 - TGTGCCAGCAGTGAACAGAAGAACACTGAAGCTTTCTTT CASSEQKNTEAFF
few TRBJ2-3 TRBV6-1 - TGTGCCAGCAGTACCGCCGTGGGGCCAAGGACGACAGATACGCAGTATTTT CASSTAVGPRTTDTQYF
many TRBJ1-6 TRBV7-9 - TGTGCCAGCAGCTTATATAATTCACCCCTCCACTTT CASSLYNSPLHF
- TRBJ2-7 TRBV9 TRBD2 TGTGCCAGCAGCGTAGCGGGAGGTGTGTACGAGCAGTACTTC CASSVAGGVYEQYF
- TRBJ2-1 TRBV27 TRBD2 TGTGCCAGCAGTCCCAGGGAGGGGCTCTGGGATGAGCAGTTCTTC CASSPREGLWDEQFF
few TRBJ2-7 TRBV19 - TGTGCCAGTAGTTCCTCATCCGGGACCCCCTACGAGCAGTACTTC CASSSSSGTPYEQYF
few TRBJ1-1 TRBV7-8 - TGTGCCAGCAGCTTAGCGAGGGTAGACACTGAAGCTTTCTTT CASSLARVDTEAFF
- TRBJ1-1 TRBV29-1 - TGCAGCGCCGGGACAAACTCGAACACTGAAGCTTTCTTT CSAGTNSNTEAFF
- TRBJ1-2 TRBV7-2 - TGTGCCAGCAGCTTAGATAACGCCGTCACTGGCTACACCTTC CASSLDNAVTGYTF
- TRBJ2-7 TRBV5-1 TRBD2 TGCGCCAGCAGTTCTACTAGCGGGAGTTGGGACGAGCAGTACTTC CASSSTSGSWDEQYF
- TRBJ1-4 TRBV6-2/TRBV6-3 - TGTGCCAGCAGACATAACCAGGCCAAGTCAACTAATGAAAAACTGTTTTTT CASRHNQAKSTNEKLFF
- TRBJ2-2 TRBV6-1 TRBD2 TGTGCCAGCAGTCTTGCGGGAGCCACCGGGGAGCTGTTTTTT CASSLAGATGELFF
few TRBJ2-7 TRBV6-2/TRBV6-3 - TGTGCCAGCAGAAACGGGTTCTACGAGCAGTACTTC CASRNGFYEQYF
- TRBJ2-7 TRBV25-1 - TGTGCCAGCAGTGAATGGGGCAGCCGCTCCTACGAGCAGTACTTC CASSEWGSRSYEQYF
many TRBJ1-5 TRBV15 - TGTGCCACCAGCACTAATTACAGGGGCAATCAGCCCCAGCATTTT CATSTNYRGNQPQHF
few TRBJ2-5 TRBV28 - TGTGCCAGCAGTCAAGCCCCTGGAGGGGAAGAGACCCAGTACTTC CASSQAPGGEETQYF
- TRBJ1-1 TRBV12-3/TRBV12-4 - TGTGCCAGCAGTTATCCGGCAGGTTTGGCTTTCTTT CASSYPAGLAFF
- TRBJ2-7 TRBV4-1 TRBD2 TGCGCCAGCAGCCAAGGCTCTAGCGGGTCTCCCTACGAGCAGTACTTC CASSQGSSGSPYEQYF
many TRBJ2-1 TRBV28 TRBD1 TGTGCCAGCAGTGCGGTGGGCAGGGGGCTTGGAAATGAGCAGTTCTTC CASSAVGRGLGNEQFF
many TRBJ1-2 TRBV12-3/TRBV12-4 - TGTGCCAGCAGTCTCTCTAGCCGTGGCTACACCTTC CASSLSSRGYTF
many TRBJ1-1 TRBV5-6 - TGTGCCAGCAGCCCGAGGTCGGGGGCGAGCACTGAAGCTTTCTTT CASSPRSGASTEAFF
- TRBJ2-7 TRBV20-1 TRBD1 TGCAGTGCTGCCAGGGGGCTGGACGAGCAGTACTTC CSAARGLDEQYF
- TRBJ2-3 TRBV5-8 - TGTGCCAGCAGCTTGGAGGGTGGGGATACGCAGTATTTT CASSLEGGDTQYF
few TRBJ1-4 TRBV7-9 - TGTGCCAGCAGCTTAGGGGCCGAAATGTTTTTT CASSLGAEMFF
many TRBJ1-5 TRBV20-1 - TGCAGTGCCCGGTCTGGGGGCAATCAGCCCCAGCATTTT CSARSGGNQPQHF
few TRBJ2-3 TRBV24-1 - TGTGCCACCAGTGACGGATTCACAGATACGCAGTATTTT CATSDGFTDTQYF
few TRBJ2-2 TRBV9 - TGTGCCAGCAGCGTAGCTACGTGGGTTACCGGGGAGCTGTTTTTT CASSVATWVTGELFF
- TRBJ2-5 TRBV4-1 TRBD2 TGCGCCAGCAGCCAATCCCCAGGGTCCGGGGGGGAGACCCAGTACTTC CASSQSPGSGGETQYF
many TRBJ2-7 TRBV12-3/TRBV12-4 TRBD1 TGTGCCAGCAGTTTGGGCGGGACAGGGAACTACGAGCAGTACTTC CASSLGGTGNYEQYF
few TRBJ2-3 TRBV20-1 TRBD2 TGCAGTGCGGGGCGGGAGGGCCGTCCAGATACGCAGTATTTT CSAGREGRPDTQYF
- TRBJ2-7 TRBV20-1 - TGCAGTGCTATTCTCTCCGAGGGCTACGAGCAGTACTTC CSAILSEGYEQYF
- TRBJ2-3 TRBV29-1 - TGCAGCGTTAGATCGGGGGGCACCTTGACAGATACGCAGTATTTT CSVRSGGTLTDTQYF
few TRBJ1-4 TRBV12-3/TRBV12-4 - TGTGCCAGCAGTTTAGGAGTGGGCCCTGCAACTAATGAAAAACTGTTTTTT CASSLGVGPATNEKLFF
few TRBJ2-1 TRBV11-2 - TGTGCCAGCAGCTTAACTGTGAGCTCCTCCTACAATGAGCAGTTCTTC CASSLTVSSSYNEQFF
few TRBJ2-5 TRBV9 - TGTGCCAGCAGCCACGGGGGGCTAGAGACCCAGTACTTC CASSHGGLETQYF
- TRBJ2-7 TRBV27 - TGTGCCAGCAGTTTATCGAAGGGTTCCGAGCAGTACTTC CASSLSKGSEQYF
few TRBJ2-3 TRBV10-3 TRBD2 TGTGCCATCAACCACGGGAGGGCTGTAGATACGCAGTATTTT CAINHGRAVDTQYF
- TRBJ2-7 TRBV9 TRBD2 TGTGCCAGCAGTCCTACTCTGACTAGCGGGATTTCGTACGAGCAGTACTTC CASSPTLTSGISYEQYF
- TRBJ2-5 TRBV7-2 TRBD1 TGTGCCAGCACCTTAGAGACAGGGACGGAGACCCAGTACTTC CASTLETGTETQYF
- TRBJ2-5 TRBV5-4 - TGTGCCAGCAGCCCCGGGGGCGGGCACCAAGAGACCCAGTACTTC CASSPGGGHQETQYF
many TRBJ2-7 TRBV7-6 TRBD1 TGTGCCAGCAGCAAGGGGACAGGGGTTTCCACCTACGAGCAGTACTTC CASSKGTGVSTYEQYF
- TRBJ2-1 TRBV5-1 TRBD2 TGCGCCAGCAGACCCGGGACTAGCGGCTACAATGAGCAGTTCTTC CASRPGTSGYNEQFF
- TRBJ2-3 TRBV9 - TGTGCCAGCACCAAAAGTGAGGGGGATACGCAGTATTTT CASTKSEGDTQYF
- TRBJ2-1 TRBV19 TRBD2 TGTGCCAGTAATCACGGGAGGTCGGGCAATGAGCAGTTCTTC CASNHGRSGNEQFF
- TRBJ2-7 TRBV12-3/TRBV12-4 - TGTGCCAGCAGTTTTAGTGCGGGCCAATCCTACGAGCAGTACTTC CASSFSAGQSYEQYF
- TRBJ2-1 TRBV4-3 - TGCGCCAGCAGCCAAGATACGGCAGGGTACGGTGAGCAGTTCTTC CASSQDTAGYGEQFF
few TRBJ2-7 TRBV6-2/TRBV6-3 TRBD1 TGTGCCAGCAGTGGAGGGACAGGGGTCGCCTACGAGCAGTACTTC CASSGGTGVAYEQYF
few TRBJ2-1 TRBV9 TRBD1 TGTGCCAGCAGCGTAGATCCAGGGGGCTGGAATGAGCAGTTCTTC CASSVDPGGWNEQFF
few TRBJ1-1 TRBV20-1 - TGCAGTGCCCCTAAGCTGGGATTGAACACTGAAGCTTTCTTT CSAPKLGLNTEAFF
few TRBJ1-1 TRBV29-1 TRBD1 TGCAGCGGGAATACAGGGGGGGACACTGAAGCTTTCTTT CSGNTGGDTEAFF
many TRBJ2-1 TRBV9 TRBD2 TGTGCCAGCAGCGTTGGGACGGGAGGAAGCAATGAGCAGTTCTTC CASSVGTGGSNEQFF